This T cell receptor beta chain was recovered during a study of blood T cell repertoires in COVID-19. Study-level information: Samples representing acute and convalescent COVID-19 were sourced from the United States, Italy and Spain.

CDR1 and CDR2 from the germline V gene are MDHEN and SYDVKM. Between the trimmed V and J ends, which lost 11 bases and 3 bases, there was a span of 10 bases. This CDR3 has 11 residues. Sequenced by immunoSEQ multiplex PCR; TCRdb stores in-frame clones only, minus some. The repertoire holds about 370,000 clones, around 87% seen once, with around 1% in the top ten. In assigning cohorts, the study relied on participant-reported clinical history. This TCR was recovered from a man between 18 and 29 years old who had recovered from COVID-19. The chain joins TRBV28 to TRBJ1-1; possibly TRBD1 for D (5 bases). The sequencing input was PBMCs or T cells enriched from blood (not recorded which). The CDR3 bases are TGTGCCGTCCAGGGATACACTGAAGCTTTCTTT. It codes for CAVQGYTEAFF.